Each of the 15 T cell receptor beta chains below was sequenced from the same sample in a study of immune cell composition in non-small cell lung cancer (dated by TCRdb to about 2017). To prepare the library, the immunoSEQ multiplex PCR assay was applied. As stored in TCRdb, this immuneACCESS dataset retains in-frame rearrangements with V and J assigned. A fraction of the clones does not appear; measured against another copy, unresolved V genes explain less than half of the discrepancy, and the remainder lacks a known reason. The sample table holds 3,200 or so clones, of which around four fifths were seen once. The biggest ten clones account for around 9.4% of the sample. Normal lung samples came from the same patient and were non-adjacent lung tissue collected as far from the tumour as possible, with a minimum distance of 3 cm. Specimen: non-adjacent lung tissue. These receptor sequences come from a human donor with non-small cell lung cancer.

The chain has TRBV7-9 and TRBJ2-7, with 7 positions matching TRBD1. With 0 bases clipped from V and 3 bases from J, the junction kept 2 bases outside the gene matches. CDR3 size: 14 residues. Germline-derived CDR1 and CDR2 are SEHNR and FQNEAQ (reference sequence). CDR3 loop: CASSLADRSYEQYF. The CDR3 DNA is TGTGCCAGCAGCTTAGCGGACAGGAGCTACGAGCAGTACTTC.

Regarding this clone: At the DNA level, this CDR3 is encoded by other sequences in the same sample as well. The J gene is TRBJ2-2, the V gene TRBV6-5, with D perhaps matching TRBD2 (5 bases). This CDR3 region has 14 residues. Germline CDR1 MNHEY, CDR2 SVGAGI. Trimming left V 0 bases short and J 8 bases short, with 10 bases between. Written as DNA, the CDR3 is TGTGCCAGCAGTTACTCGAGGGCCGGAGGGGAGCTGTTTTTT. Amino acids: CASSYSRAGGELFF.

V usage is TRBV7-3 and J usage is TRBJ2-2, with a tentative D call TRBD2 (6 bases). The CDR3 runs to 16 residues. Germline loops: CDR1 SGHTA, CDR2 FQGTGA. Trimming took off 1 base at V and 1 base at J, with 10 bases between the two ends. This CDR3 reads CASSLRLGGNTGELFF. The CDR3 DNA reads TGTGCCAGCAGCTTAAGGCTGGGGGGGAACACCGGGGAGCTGTTTTTT.

This clone was seen a handful of times. V is TRBV5-1 and J is TRBJ2-1; the D gene is possibly TRBD1 (6 bases). Germline V lookup: CDR1 SGHRS, CDR2 YFSETQ. CDR3 length: 13 residues. V gave up 0 bases and J gave up 12 bases, with 13 bases separating them. The CDR3 region is CASSLVGEGGQFF. CDR3 in DNA: TGCGCCAGCAGCTTGGTGGGTGAAGGGGGGCAGTTCTTC.

The chain links TRBV18 to TRBJ2-5, with 9 positions matching TRBD2. V dropped 1 base and J dropped 5; count of bases not matched to a gene: 8. Per the germline V gene, CDR1 is KGHSH and CDR2 is LQKENI. The CDR3 spans 16 residues. Here the CDR3 DNA reads TGTGCCAGCTCACCACGTCTAGCGGGGATCTCTGAGACCCAGTACTTC. Amino acid sequence: CASSPRLAGISETQYF.

This sequence joins TRBV5-1 and TRBJ2-7; TRBD2 matches 12 bases. The CDR3 contains 17 residues. The trim removed 4 bases at V and 3 bases at J, leaving 11 bases unmatched. The germline V gene has CDR1 SGHRS and CDR2 YFSETQ. The CDR3 DNA reads as TGCGCCAGCAGCCTTAGTGGAGCGACTAGCGGGAGCTACGAGCAGTACTTC. Its protein is CASSLSGATSGSYEQYF.

V usage is TRBV28 and J usage is TRBJ2-1, with no clear D. The CDR3 extends over 12 amino acids. V lost 6 bases to trimming and J lost 3 bases, with 6 bases between them. Germline V gene lookup returns CDR1 MDHEN and CDR2 SYDVKM. The CDR3 spells CASRNLYNEQFF. The DNA of the CDR3 is TGTGCCAGCAGAAATCTCTACAATGAGCAGTTCTTC.

The V gene is TRBV9, the J gene TRBJ2-1; D perhaps matches TRBD2 (6 bases). V lost 4 bases to trimming and J lost 0 bases, with 20 bases between them. Germline V gene sequence: CDR1 SGDLS, CDR2 YYNGEE. The CDR3 sequence is 18 residues long. The CDR3 loop is CASSRSSGLINSYNEQFF. DNA for the CDR3: TGTGCCAGCAGCCGTTCCAGCGGGCTGATTAACTCCTACAATGAGCAGTTCTTC.

The V call is TRBV19, the J call TRBJ2-1, with D possibly being TRBD2 (6 bases). Per the germline V gene, CDR1 is LNHDA and CDR2 is SQIVND (reference sequence). This CDR3 is built from 12 residues. Trimming removed 4 bases at V and 10 bases at J, with 11 bases between. This CDR3 is CASSTGGGEQFF. As DNA, the CDR3 is TGTGCCAGTAGTACCGGAGGAGGGGAGCAGTTCTTC.

The rearrangement joins TRBV5-1 to TRBJ2-2, with 12 bases identical to TRBD2. Germline assignment: CDR1 SGHRS and CDR2 YFSETQ. The junction had 5 bases not matched to a gene; V was cut back by 4 bases and J by 4 bases. CDR3 length: 16 residues. The CDR3 DNA is TGCGCCAGCAGCGCCGGACTAGCGGGACTCACCGGGGAGCTGTTTTTT. Its translation: CASSAGLAGLTGELFF.

The V call is TRBV6-1, the J call TRBJ2-4; D gene ambiguous. The CDR3 has 13 amino acids. Trimming shortened V by 8 bases and J by 3 bases, and 11 bases separated the two germline ends. Germline lookup yields CDR1 MNHNS and CDR2 SASEGT. CDR3 in DNA: TGTGCCAGCGAGAAGATGGGCAAAAACATTCAGTACTTC. Translated: CASEKMGKNIQYF.

V and J are TRBV7-2 and TRBJ2-7; D is possibly TRBD2 (6 bases). The CDR3 extends over 13 amino acids. The germline CDR1 and CDR2 sequences are SGHTA and FQGNSA. Trimming stripped 5 bases from V and 6 bases from J, with 14 bases between. CDR3 sequence reads: CASSPGLTPEQYF. DNA for the CDR3: TGTGCCAGCAGCCCCGGACTAACCCCCGAGCAGTACTTC.

The V call is TRBV6-9, the J call TRBJ2-7, with TRBD2 matching over 10 bases. Germline V gives CDR1 MNHGY, CDR2 SVAAGI. The junction had 11 bases not matched to a gene; V was cut back by 5 bases and J by 10 bases. The CDR3 has 14 amino acids. The CDR3 protein is CASSDGASGSSQYF. In nucleotides, the CDR3 is TGTGCCAGCAGTGACGGGGCTAGCGGGAGTAGTCAGTACTTC.

This chain connects TRBV4-1 to TRBJ2-7, with a tentative D call TRBD1 (6 bases). The germline V gene encodes CDR1 MGHRA and CDR2 YSYEKL. CDR3 length: 16 residues. Trimming took off 4 bases at V and 2 bases at J, with 18 bases between the two ends. The chain's CDR3 is CASSPRQVGNTYEQYF. CDR3 nucleotide sequence: TGCGCCAGCAGCCCAAGACAGGTGGGGAATACCTACGAGCAGTACTTC.

The CDR3 loop reads CASGLTSGSFSYEQYF. In DNA form, the CDR3 reads TGTGCTAGTGGCCTGACTAGCGGGTCGTTTTCCTACGAGCAGTACTTC. The V gene is TRBV12-5, the J gene TRBJ2-7, with TRBD2 matching over 10 bases. With 6 bases clipped from V and 1 base from J, the junction kept 9 bases outside the gene matches. The CDR3 is 16 residues long. The germline gives CDR1 LGHNT, CDR2 FRNRAP.